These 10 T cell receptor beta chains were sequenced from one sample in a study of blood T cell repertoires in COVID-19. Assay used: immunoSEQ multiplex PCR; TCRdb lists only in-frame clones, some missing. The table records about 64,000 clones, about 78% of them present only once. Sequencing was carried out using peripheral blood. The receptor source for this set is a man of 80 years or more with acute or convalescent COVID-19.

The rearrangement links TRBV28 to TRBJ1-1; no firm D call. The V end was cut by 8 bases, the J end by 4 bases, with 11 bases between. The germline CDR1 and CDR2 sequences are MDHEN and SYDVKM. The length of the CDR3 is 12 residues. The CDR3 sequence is CASEGFGTEAFF. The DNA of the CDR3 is TGTGCCAGCGAGGGTTTCGGCACTGAAGCTTTCTTT.

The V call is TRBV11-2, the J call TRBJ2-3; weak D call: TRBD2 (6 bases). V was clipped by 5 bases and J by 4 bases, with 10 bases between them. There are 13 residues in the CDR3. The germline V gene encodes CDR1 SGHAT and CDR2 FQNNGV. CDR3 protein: CASSKTRADTQYF. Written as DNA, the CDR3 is TGTGCCAGCAGCAAGACTAGAGCAGATACGCAGTATTTT.

The CDR3 sequence: CAISISGLNYEQYF. CDR3 sequence (DNA): TGTGCCATCAGTATTTCGGGTTTAAATTACGAGCAGTACTTC. The chain recombines TRBV10-3 with TRBJ2-7; D remains unclear. Trimming left V 5 bases short and J 4 bases short, with 15 bases between. The CDR3 runs 14 residues. Germline values: CDR1 ENHRY, CDR2 SYGVKD.

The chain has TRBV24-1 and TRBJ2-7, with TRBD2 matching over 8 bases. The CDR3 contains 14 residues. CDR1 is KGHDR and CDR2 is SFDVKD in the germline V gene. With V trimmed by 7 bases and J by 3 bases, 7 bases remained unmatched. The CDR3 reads CATRGPGGSYEQYF. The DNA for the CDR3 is TGTGCCACCAGGGGTCCGGGAGGGAGCTACGAGCAGTACTTC.

In nucleotides, the CDR3 is TGTGCCAGCAGTTTAGTCGGTAACTCTGGGGCCAACGTCCTGACTTTC. Its translation is CASSLVGNSGANVLTF. This rearrangement joins TRBV27 to TRBJ2-6, with D unresolved. CDR1 is MNHEY and CDR2 is SMNVEV in the germline V gene (reference sequence). V lost 2 bases and J 0 bases, leaving 8 bases between the germline ends. The CDR3 runs to 16 residues.

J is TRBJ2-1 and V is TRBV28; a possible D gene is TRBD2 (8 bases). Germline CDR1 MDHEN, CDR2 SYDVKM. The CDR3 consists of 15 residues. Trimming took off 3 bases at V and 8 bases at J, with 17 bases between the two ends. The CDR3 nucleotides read TGTGCCAGCAGTTTTTCGGGAGGGGGCCCCGATGAGCAGTTCTTC. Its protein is CASSFSGGGPDEQFF.

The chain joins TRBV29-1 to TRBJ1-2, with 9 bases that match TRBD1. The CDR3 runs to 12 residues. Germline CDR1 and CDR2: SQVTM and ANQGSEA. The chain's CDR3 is CTYSTGQGGYTF. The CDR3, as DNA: TGCACTTATTCCACGGGACAGGGTGGCTACACCTTC.

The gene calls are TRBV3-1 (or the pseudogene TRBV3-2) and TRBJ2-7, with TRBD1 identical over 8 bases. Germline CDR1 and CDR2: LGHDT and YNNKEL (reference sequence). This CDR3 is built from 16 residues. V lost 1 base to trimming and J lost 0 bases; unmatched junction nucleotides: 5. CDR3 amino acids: CASSQAGTGGSYEQYF. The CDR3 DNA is TGTGCCAGCAGCCAAGCAGGTACAGGGGGCTCCTACGAGCAGTACTTC.

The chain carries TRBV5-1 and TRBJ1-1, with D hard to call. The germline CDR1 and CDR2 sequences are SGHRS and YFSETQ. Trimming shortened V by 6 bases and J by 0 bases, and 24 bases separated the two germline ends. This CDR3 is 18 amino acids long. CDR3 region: CASTNQVEGLGVNTEAFF. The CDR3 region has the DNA TGCGCCAGCACCAACCAAGTGGAGGGTTTGGGCGTGAACACTGAAGCTTTCTTT.

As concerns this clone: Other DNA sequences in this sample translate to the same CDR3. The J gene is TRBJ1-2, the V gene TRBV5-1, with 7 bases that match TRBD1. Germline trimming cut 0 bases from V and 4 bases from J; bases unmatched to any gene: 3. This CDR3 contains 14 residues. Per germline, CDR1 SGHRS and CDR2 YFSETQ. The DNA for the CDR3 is TGCGCCAGCAGCTTGGCCGGGGACAGCTATGGCTACACCTTC. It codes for CASSLAGDSYGYTF.